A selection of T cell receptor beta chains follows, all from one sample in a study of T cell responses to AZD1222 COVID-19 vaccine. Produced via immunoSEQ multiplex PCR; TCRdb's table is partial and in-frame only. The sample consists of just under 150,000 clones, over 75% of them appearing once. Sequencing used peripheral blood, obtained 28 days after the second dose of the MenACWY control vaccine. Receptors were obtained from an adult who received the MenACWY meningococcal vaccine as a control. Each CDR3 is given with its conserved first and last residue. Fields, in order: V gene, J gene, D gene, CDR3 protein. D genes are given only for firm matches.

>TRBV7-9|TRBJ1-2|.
CASSSESTGLGGYTF
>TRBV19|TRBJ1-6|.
CASSIDRGGGSPLHF
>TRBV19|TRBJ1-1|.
CASRFDQLSTEAFF
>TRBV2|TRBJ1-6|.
CASSETGFVSSYNSPLHF
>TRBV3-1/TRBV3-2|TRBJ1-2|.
CASSHLTGSYGYTF
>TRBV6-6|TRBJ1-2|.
CASSWRQEGSGYTF
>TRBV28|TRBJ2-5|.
CASSPPGTQRETQYF
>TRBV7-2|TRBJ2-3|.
CASSLGHPGADTQYF
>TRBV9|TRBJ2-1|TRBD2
CASSATGLSYNEQFF
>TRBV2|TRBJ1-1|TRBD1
CARRTGQAFF
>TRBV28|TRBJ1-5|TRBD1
CASSPSGQGGQPQHF
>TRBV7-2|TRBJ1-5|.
CASRASRSQPQHF
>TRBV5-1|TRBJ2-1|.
CASSLGSGPYNEQFF
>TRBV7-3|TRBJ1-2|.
CASSDRRDYGYTF
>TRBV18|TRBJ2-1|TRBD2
CASCCEREGRNEQFF
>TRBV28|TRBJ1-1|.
CASSSPAVRAEAFF
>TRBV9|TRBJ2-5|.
CASSAQLGLETQYF
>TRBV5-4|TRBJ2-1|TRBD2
CASSPSGGITYNEQFF
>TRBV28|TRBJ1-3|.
CASTSPGSGNTIYF
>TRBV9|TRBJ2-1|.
CASSVARGSEQFF